The next 18 T cell receptor beta chains were all read from a single sample in a study of blood T cells in healthy people across ages. With a J-beta primer mix and a sample-barcoded 5' primer, a second PCR ran about 7 to 12 cycles. TCRdb redid the calling of the 5' RACE reads with MiXCR, one entry per CDR3 protein. The profile shows under 2,000,000 distinct CDR3 sequences, about 50% of them singletons. Specimen: blood. The receptors were gathered from a woman in her forties in good health.

This clonotype was found a few times. The CDR3 loop is CASSPTGSVTYNEQFF. The DNA for the CDR3 is TGTGCCAGCAGCCCGACAGGGTCCGTGACCTACAATGAGCAGTTCTTC. The rearrangement links TRBV7-2 to TRBJ2-1, with 7 bases identical to TRBD1. Trimming cost V 5 bases and J 2 bases; bases outside gene matches: 9. Germline V lookup: CDR1 SGHTA, CDR2 FQGNSA. There are 16 residues in the CDR3.

The gene calls are TRBV4-3 and TRBJ1-2; TRBD1 is a possible D gene (6 bases). CDR3 size: 17 residues. Germline V gene sequence: CDR1 LGHNA, CDR2 YSLEER. Trimming shortened V by 0 bases and J by 4 bases, and 18 bases separated the two germline ends. The CDR3 spells CASSQEEGGKTIYGYTF. CDR3 coding DNA: TGCGCCAGCAGCCAAGAGGAGGGGGGCAAGACTATCTATGGCTACACCTTC.

The chain carries TRBV6-2 or TRBV6-3 and TRBJ2-7; the D gene is possibly TRBD1 (6 bases). CDR3 length: 17 residues. From germline, CDR1 is MNHEY and CDR2 SVGEGT. Trimming took off 2 bases at V and 0 bases at J, with 17 bases between the two ends. The CDR3 bases are TGTGCCAGCAGTTACCACCCTGGACAGAGGAGCTCCTACGAGCAGTACTTC. Its translation: CASSYHPGQRSSYEQYF.

This clonotype came up a few times. This chain uses TRBV4-2 with TRBJ2-1; D unclear. This CDR3 comprises 17 residues. Germline lookup yields CDR1 LGHNA and CDR2 YNFKEQ. The V end lost 1 base, the J end lost 1 base, and 14 bases lay between the germline ends. Written as DNA, the CDR3 is TGTGCCAGCAGCCAAGTCAGCGCAGGCTTTTCCTACAATGAGCAGTTCTTC. Amino acids: CASSQVSAGFSYNEQFF.

The count of this clonotype is one. The rearrangement links TRBV5-1 to TRBJ1-1, with 8 bases that match TRBD1. This CDR3 comprises 16 residues. V dropped 4 bases and J dropped 0; count of bases not matched to a gene: 8. Per the germline V gene, CDR1 is SGHRS and CDR2 is YFSETQ. CDR3 DNA sequence: TGCGCCAGCAGCCCAAGGACAGGGAGGGTGAACACTGAAGCTTTCTTT. Protein product: CASSPRTGRVNTEAFF.

Here the CDR3 reads CASGLGQGARETQYF. The CDR3 DNA sequence: TGTGCTAGTGGTTTGGGACAGGGGGCACGAGAGACCCAGTACTTC. The V call is TRBV12-5, the J call TRBJ2-5; 10 nucleotides agree with TRBD1. Germline V gene sequence: CDR1 LGHNT, CDR2 FRNRAP. The CDR3 sequence is 15 residues long. The V and J ends lost 1 base and 4 bases, in that order; junction bases with no gene match: 3.

The gene calls are TRBV5-1 and TRBJ1-1, with D perhaps TRBD1 (6 bases). Germline V gives CDR1 SGHRS, CDR2 YFSETQ. The CDR3 is 14 residues long. Between the trimmed V and J ends, which lost 0 bases and 6 bases, there was a span of 12 bases. The DNA for the CDR3 is TGCGCCAGCAGCTTGGAACAGGGCAGCCCTGAAGCTTTCTTT. Residues: CASSLEQGSPEAFF.

This clonotype was counted only a few times. A much larger clone lies one base from this, so it may be a read error. J is TRBJ2-7 and V is TRBV7-2, with 14 bases lining up with TRBD2. CDR3 length equals 15 residues. Germline V gives CDR1 SGHTA, CDR2 FQGNSA. The junction had 6 bases not matched to a gene; V was cut back by 4 bases and J by 7 bases. This chain's CDR3 is CASSSGTSGGNEQYF. Here the CDR3 DNA reads TGTGCCAGCAGCTCCGGGACTAGCGGGGGTAATGAGCAGTACTTC.

The V call is TRBV20-1, the J call TRBJ1-5, with 7 bases lining up with TRBD1. Trimming at V came to 6 bases and at J to 1 base, leaving 18 bases not matched to a gene. From germline, CDR1 is DFQATT and CDR2 SNEGSKA (reference sequence). The CDR3 contains 18 residues. CDR3 amino acids: CSADPRDRQLWSNQPQHF. DNA of the CDR3: TGCAGTGCCGACCCCCGGGACAGACAGTTATGGAGCAATCAGCCCCAGCATTTT.

The chain couples TRBV20-1 to TRBJ2-3; D possibly corresponds to TRBD2 (6 bases). Germline loops: CDR1 DFQATT, CDR2 SNEGSKA (reference sequence). V was shortened by 0 bases and J by 5 bases, with 12 bases between the two germline ends. The CDR3 totals 14 residues. The CDR3 DNA sequence: TGCAGTGCTAGAGATGGAGGGCGCGTAGATACGCAGTATTTT. It translates to CSARDGGRVDTQYF.

The chain carries TRBV6-6 and TRBJ2-1; 7 positions agree with TRBD1. Germline CDR1 MNHNY, CDR2 SVGAGI (reference sequence). The V segment lost 2 bases and the J segment 13 bases; nucleotides outside the gene matches: 20. The CDR3 consists of 17 residues. The CDR3 nucleotides read TGTGCCAGCAGTTACCCATCTACGGCCCCAGGGGGAGAGACCCAGTTCTTC. Translating gives CASSYPSTAPGGETQFF.

The chain couples TRBV7-9 to TRBJ2-1, with D possibly matching TRBD1 (5 bases). From germline, CDR1 is SEHNR and CDR2 FQNEAQ (reference sequence). This CDR3 is built from 14 residues. Trimming took off 4 bases at V and 6 bases at J, with 13 bases between the two ends. The CDR3 region is CASSSVGVGNEQFF. The CDR3 region has the DNA TGTGCCAGCAGCTCGGTAGGGGTTGGCAATGAGCAGTTCTTC.

The chain links TRBV7-2 to TRBJ2-7, with a weak D call TRBD2 (5 bases). The ends were cut back, 0 bases at V and 3 bases at J, with 12 bases in the middle. The V gene's germline CDR1 is SGHTA and CDR2 FQGNSA. The CDR3 spans 15 residues. CDR3 sequence: CASSLAAGIFYEQYF. The CDR3, as DNA: TGTGCCAGCAGCTTAGCTGCCGGGATATTCTACGAGCAGTACTTC.

The chain has TRBV4-1 and TRBJ2-5, with TRBD2 matching over 8 bases. The germline V gene has CDR1 MGHRA and CDR2 YSYEKL. V dropped 1 base and J dropped 3; count of bases not matched to a gene: 10. The CDR3 covers 17 residues. CDR3 coding DNA: TGCGCCAGCAGCCAAGTTTTTGCGGCGGGGGGAAAAGAGACCCAGTACTTC. It yields the protein CASSQVFAAGGKETQYF.

The rearrangement uses TRBV10-3 and TRBJ2-1; tentative D call: TRBD1 (5 bases). The germline CDR1 and CDR2 sequences are ENHRY and SYGVKD. With 0 bases removed from V and 9 bases from J, the gap between germline ends came to 15 bases. The CDR3 extends over 15 amino acids. CDR3 sequence reads: CAISESGAGRGEQFF. In DNA form, the CDR3 reads TGTGCCATCAGTGAGTCTGGGGCAGGACGCGGTGAGCAGTTCTTC.

The V call is TRBV12-3 or TRBV12-4, the J call TRBJ1-2, with 7 bases identical to TRBD1. The CDR3 is 11 residues long. With 6 bases clipped from V and 10 bases from J, the junction kept 5 bases outside the gene matches. CDR3 residues: CASREGQAYTF. The CDR3, as DNA: TGTGCCAGCAGGGAAGGACAGGCCTACACCTTC.

This clonotype was counted between two and nine times. This chain uses TRBV25-1 with TRBJ1-6; TRBD1 might be the D (6 bases). Trimming stripped 5 bases from V and 7 bases from J, with 12 bases between. The CDR3 has 14 amino acids. CDR1 and CDR2 from the germline V gene are MGHDK and SYGVNS. The CDR3 sequence is CASSWGQGNSPLHF. CDR3 coding DNA: TGTGCCAGCAGTTGGGGGCAGGGCAATTCACCCCTCCACTTT.

V gene TRBV12-3 or TRBV12-4 combines with J gene TRBJ2-5; D is possibly TRBD2 (5 bases). The J call may be incorrect, as the DNA end agrees better with TRBJ2-7. The CDR3 totals 13 residues. The CDR3 nucleotides read TGTGCCAGCAGTTTAGCGTCTGAGGGCGAGCAGTACTTC. Amino acid sequence: CASSLASEGEQYF.